These 10 T cell receptor beta chains were sequenced from one sample in a study of blood T cells in healthy people across ages. Using a J-beta primer mix together with a sample-barcoded 5' primer, a second PCR was run for roughly 6 to 12 cycles. From the 5' RACE reads, TCRdb called clonotypes with MiXCR, one entry per CDR3 protein. The repertoire holds 650,000 to 1,000,000 distinct CDR3 sequences, 36% seen once, with roughly 13% in the top ten. Sequencing used blood. These receptors came from a man between 18 and 29 years old in good health.

V is TRBV9 and J is TRBJ1-1; D gene unclear. Germline V gene sequence: CDR1 SGDLS, CDR2 YYNGEE. Between the trimmed V and J ends, which lost 3 bases and 1 base, there was a span of 10 bases. This CDR3 has 14 residues. CDR3 sequence (DNA): TGTGCCAGCAGCGCGAGCGACGGGAACACTGAAGCTTTCTTT. Translation gives CASSASDGNTEAFF.

The chain uses TRBV6-2 or TRBV6-3 and TRBJ2-7, with D uncertain. Trimming pared 2 bases from V and 7 bases from J, leaving 9 bases between. Germline V lookup: CDR1 MNHEY, CDR2 SVGEGT. The CDR3 is 12 residues long. CDR3 protein: CASSYPTNEQYF. CDR3 DNA sequence: TGTGCCAGCAGTTACCCTACAAATGAGCAGTACTTC.

This clonotype was detected a few times. This chain joins TRBV20-1 and TRBJ2-1; no clear D gene. In germline, CDR1 is DFQATT, CDR2 SNEGSKA (reference sequence). The CDR3 has 12 residues. Trimming took off 3 bases at V and 8 bases at J, with 11 bases between the two ends. The CDR3 nucleotides are TGCAGTGCTAGGCGGCTAGAGTATGAGCAGTTCTTC. Protein: CSARRLEYEQFF.

On this clonotype itself: Its ends do not fully match the called genes, so a read error is possible. The rearrangement links TRBV11-2 to TRBJ1-2; D possibly corresponds to TRBD1 (6 bases). CDR3 size: 13 residues. Germline V gene lookup returns CDR1 SGHAT and CDR2 FQNNGV. CDR3 nucleotides: TGTGCCAGCTCGCCACCAGGGGAATATGGCTACATCTTC. Translating gives CASSPPGEYGYIF. The variable domain in full, with the rest retrieved from reference TRBV11-2 and TRBJ1-2, is EAGVAQSPRYKIIEKRQSVAFWCNPISGHATLYWYQQILGQGPKLLIQFQNNGVVDDSQLPKDRFSAERLKGVDSTLKIQPAKLEDSAVYLCASSPPGEYGYIFGSGTRLTVV.

In this sample, this clonotype turned up a few times. CDR3 in amino acids: CASSLPGQGPRKGLNEQFF. CDR3 coding DNA: TGTGCCAGCAGTTTACCGGGACAGGGACCTCGCAAGGGTCTAAATGAGCAGTTCTTC. The gene calls are TRBV9 and TRBJ2-1; 9 bases line up with TRBD1. The CDR3 is 19 amino acids. With V trimmed by 5 bases and J by 7 bases, 22 bases remained unmatched. Germline V gene sequence: CDR1 SGDLS, CDR2 YYNGEE.

The V gene is TRBV11-2, the J gene TRBJ2-1; tentatively, D is TRBD1 or TRBD2 (5 bases each). Germline loops: CDR1 SGHAT, CDR2 FQNNGV. This CDR3 is built from 16 residues. V lost 5 bases, J lost 8 bases, and 22 bases lay in between. CDR3 residues: CASSPRGRQVTYEQFF. In nucleotides, the CDR3 is TGTGCCAGCAGCCCCCGGGGCAGGCAGGTAACCTATGAGCAGTTCTTC.

In this sample, this clonotype turned up many times. This rearrangement joins TRBV12-3 or TRBV12-4 to TRBJ1-1, with D hard to call. The CDR3 covers 12 residues. Trimming removed 1 base from V and 4 bases from J, with 4 bases in between. The CDR3 nucleotides are TGTGCCAGCAGTTTAGTGAGCACTGAAGCTTTCTTT. It specifies CASSLVSTEAFF.

This clonotype was counted a few times. The rearrangement links TRBV2 to TRBJ1-2; D possibly corresponds to TRBD1 (5 bases). The CDR3 is 12 residues long. V was cut by 5 bases and J by 13 bases, with 17 bases left in between. Germline loops: CDR1 SNHLY, CDR2 FYNNEI. CDR3 sequence reads: CASSSGTSVITF. The CDR3 nucleotides are TGTGCCAGCAGTTCCGGGACCTCAGTTATCACCTTC.

The V gene is TRBV4-2, the J gene TRBJ2-2; 8 bases agree with TRBD2. With 0 bases clipped from V and 6 bases from J, the junction kept 6 bases outside the gene matches. This CDR3 comprises 16 residues. Germline assignment: CDR1 LGHNA and CDR2 YNFKEQ. This chain's CDR3 is CASSQEATSAPGELFF. The CDR3 region has the DNA TGTGCCAGCAGCCAAGAAGCGACTAGCGCCCCCGGGGAGCTGTTTTTT.

V gene TRBV10-3 combines with J gene TRBJ1-5; D gene uncertain. Germline CDR1 reads ENHRY; CDR2 reads SYGVKD. The CDR3 length is 13 residues. CDR3 bases: TGTGCGCGGGTCGGGGTCAAATATCAGCCCCAGCATTTT. This codes for CARVGVKYQPQHF.